Sequencing of this T cell receptor beta chain was carried out in a study of blood T cell repertoires in COVID-19. Study-level information: Donors in the United States, Italy and Spain gave samples during acute or convalescent COVID-19. Sources were T cells, B-cell-depleted T cells, or PBMCs; the material itself was cDNA or gDNA.

This CDR3 contains 13 residues. With 0 bases removed from V and 3 bases from J, the gap between germline ends came to 7 bases. The V gene's germline CDR1 is SGHRS and CDR2 YFSETQ. As handled by the study authors: Reference gene primers were amplified, and this amplification served to estimate nucleated cell counts. This table comes from immunoSEQ multiplex PCR, and its TCRdb copy is limited to in-frame clones, with some not included. V and J calls and clone size follow that table, whereas D and trimming were derived from the DNA. The table shows about 41,000 clones, with 87% occurring only once. The J gene is TRBJ2-7, the V gene TRBV5-1; D not certain. The sequenced material came from peripheral blood. The TCR originated in a man aged 55 to 69 with acute or convalescent COVID-19. The CDR3 region has the DNA TGCGCCAGCAGCTTGGACTACGACTACGAGCAGTACTTC. Its protein product is CASSLDYDYEQYF.